The 7 T cell receptor beta chains reported below all come from one sample, sequenced in a study of blood T cell repertoires in COVID-19. Profiling relied on immunoSEQ multiplex PCR, and the TCRdb table lists in-frame clones only, not all of them. This sample yields about 150,000 clones, of which roughly 80% are seen a single time; under 2.5% belongs to the top ten. The source material was peripheral blood. Receptor source: a man aged 65 to 79 with acute or convalescent COVID-19.

The J gene is TRBJ1-1, the V gene TRBV5-1, with D unresolved. Between the trimmed V and J ends, which lost 5 bases and 0 bases, there was a span of 11 bases. The CDR3 is made up of 14 amino acids. The germline V gene encodes CDR1 SGHRS and CDR2 YFSETQ. CDR3 in amino acids: CASRPQNMNTEAFF. In nucleotides, the CDR3 is TGCGCCAGCAGGCCTCAGAATATGAACACTGAAGCTTTCTTT.

The sample holds one count of this clone. The gene calls are TRBV7-9 and TRBJ1-2, with D perhaps matching TRBD1 (6 bases). The germline V and J ends were trimmed by 0 bases and 8 bases, with 16 bases remaining between them. CDR3 length: 15 amino acids. Germline values: CDR1 SEHNR, CDR2 FQNEAQ (reference sequence). CDR3 coding DNA: TGTGCCAGCAGCTTAGCGGAAGGGACACCGAAAGGCTACACCTTC. Protein sequence: CASSLAEGTPKGYTF.

The chain links TRBV7-9 to TRBJ1-4; D is possibly TRBD1 (6 bases). V was pared by 5 bases and J by 10 bases, with 23 bases between. CDR3 length equals 16 residues. CDR1 is SEHNR, CDR2 FQNEAQ, per germline (reference sequence). The DNA of the CDR3 is TGTGCCAGCAGCACCCTGGTGGCAGGGGATTTGGGAAAACTGTTTTTT. It codes for CASSTLVAGDLGKLFF.

The V call is TRBV3-1 (or the pseudogene TRBV3-2), the J call TRBJ2-1; TRBD2 aligns across 8 bases. V shed 4 bases, J shed 5 bases, and the junction held 10 bases outside the gene matches. The CDR3 is made up of 16 amino acids. The germline V gene has CDR1 LGHDT and CDR2 YNNKEL (reference sequence). The CDR3: CASSRRGAGADNEQFF. In DNA form, the CDR3 reads TGTGCCAGCAGCCGCCGGGGAGCGGGGGCCGACAATGAGCAGTTCTTC.

At least ten counts were recorded for this clone. Here the CDR3 reads CASSYVGGGETQYF. The CDR3 DNA reads as TGTGCCAGCAGTTACGTAGGGGGCGGTGAGACCCAGTACTTC. The J gene is TRBJ2-5, the V gene TRBV6-5; 7 positions agree with TRBD1. CDR1 and CDR2 (germline): MNHEY, SVGAGI. The CDR3 loop spans 14 amino acids. Trimming took 2 bases from V and 5 from J; bases not matched to a gene: 5.

The rearrangement joins TRBV5-6 to TRBJ2-5; TRBD2 agrees at 7 bases. V gave up 2 bases and J gave up 5 bases; unmatched junction bases: 6. The germline V gene encodes CDR1 SGHDT and CDR2 YYEEEE. CDR3 length: 14 residues. The CDR3 nucleotides read TGTGCCAGCAGCTTAAGAGTCGGGGGGGAGACCCAGTACTTC. This encodes CASSLRVGGETQYF.

The genes are TRBV5-1 and TRBJ2-1; TRBD1 is a possible D gene (6 bases). The CDR3 is made up of 17 amino acids. V gave up 5 bases and J gave up 0 bases, with 18 bases separating them. CDR1 and CDR2 from the germline V gene are SGHRS and YFSETQ. CDR3 residues: CASSPAGALSSYNEQFF. CDR3 DNA: TGCGCCAGCAGTCCAGCAGGGGCCTTGAGCTCCTACAATGAGCAGTTCTTC.